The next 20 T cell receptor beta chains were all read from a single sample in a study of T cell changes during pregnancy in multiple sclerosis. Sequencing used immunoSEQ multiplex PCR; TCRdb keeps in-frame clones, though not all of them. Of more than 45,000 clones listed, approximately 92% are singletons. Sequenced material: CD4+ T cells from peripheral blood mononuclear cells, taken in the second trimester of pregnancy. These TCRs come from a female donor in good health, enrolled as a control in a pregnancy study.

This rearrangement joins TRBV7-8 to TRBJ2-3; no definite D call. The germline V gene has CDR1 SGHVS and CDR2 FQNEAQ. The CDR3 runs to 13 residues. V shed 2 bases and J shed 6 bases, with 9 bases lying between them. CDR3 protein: CASSLTAGDTQYF. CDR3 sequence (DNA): TGTGCCAGCAGCTTAACGGCCGGGGATACGCAGTATTTT.

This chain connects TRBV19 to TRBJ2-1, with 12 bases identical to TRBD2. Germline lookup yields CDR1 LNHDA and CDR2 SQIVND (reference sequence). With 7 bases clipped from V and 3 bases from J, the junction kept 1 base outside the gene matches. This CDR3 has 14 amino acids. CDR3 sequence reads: CASKLAGGYNEQFF. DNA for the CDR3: TGTGCCAGTAAACTAGCGGGAGGCTACAATGAGCAGTTCTTC.

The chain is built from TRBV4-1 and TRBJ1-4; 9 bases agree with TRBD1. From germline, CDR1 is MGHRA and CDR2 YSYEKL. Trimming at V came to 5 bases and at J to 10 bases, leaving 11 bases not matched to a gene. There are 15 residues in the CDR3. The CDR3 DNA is TGCGCCAGCAGCACTCCGGGACAGGGTAGGGGAAAACTGTTTTTT. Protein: CASSTPGQGRGKLFF.

CDR3 sequence: CASSQSTGAEGAFF. CDR3 DNA sequence: TGTGCCAGCTCACAATCGACAGGGGCGGAGGGAGCTTTCTTT. The chain is built from TRBV18 and TRBJ1-1, with 8 nucleotides matching TRBD1. This CDR3 has 14 amino acids. CDR1 and CDR2 (germline): KGHSH, LQKENI. J lost 10 bases, V lost 4 bases, and 11 bases had no gene match.

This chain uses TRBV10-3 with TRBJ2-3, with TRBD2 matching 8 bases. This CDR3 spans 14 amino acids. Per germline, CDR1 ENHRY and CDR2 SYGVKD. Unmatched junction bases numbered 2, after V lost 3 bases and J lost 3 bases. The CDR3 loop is CAISDGRVTDTQYF. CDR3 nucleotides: TGTGCCATCAGTGACGGGAGGGTGACAGATACGCAGTATTTT.

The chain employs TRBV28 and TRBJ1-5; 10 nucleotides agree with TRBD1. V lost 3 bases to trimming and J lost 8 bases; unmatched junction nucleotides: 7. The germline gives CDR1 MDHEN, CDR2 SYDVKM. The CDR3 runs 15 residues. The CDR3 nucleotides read TGTGCCAGCAGTTTTGGGACAGGGGTCGGAAAGCCCCAGCATTTT. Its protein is CASSFGTGVGKPQHF. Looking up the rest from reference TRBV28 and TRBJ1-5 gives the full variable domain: DVKVTQSSRYLVKRTGEKVFLECVQDMDHENMFWYRQDPGLGLRLIYFSYDVKMKEKGDIPEGYSVSREKKERFSLILESASTNQTSMYLCASSFGTGVGKPQHFGDGTRLSIL.

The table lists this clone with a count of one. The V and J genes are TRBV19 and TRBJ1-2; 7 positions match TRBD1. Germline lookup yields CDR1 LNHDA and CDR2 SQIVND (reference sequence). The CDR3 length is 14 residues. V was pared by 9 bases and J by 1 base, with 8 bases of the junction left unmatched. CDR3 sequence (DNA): TGTGCCAGCAAATTCACAGGGGTTAACTATGGCTACACCTTC. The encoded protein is CASKFTGVNYGYTF.

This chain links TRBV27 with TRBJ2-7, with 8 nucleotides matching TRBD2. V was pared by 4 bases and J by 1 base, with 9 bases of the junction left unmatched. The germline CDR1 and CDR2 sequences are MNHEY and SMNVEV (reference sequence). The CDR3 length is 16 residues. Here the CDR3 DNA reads TGTGCCAGCAGTTCCTCTAGCGGGCGGACTTCCTACGAGCAGTACTTC. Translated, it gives CASSSSSGRTSYEQYF.

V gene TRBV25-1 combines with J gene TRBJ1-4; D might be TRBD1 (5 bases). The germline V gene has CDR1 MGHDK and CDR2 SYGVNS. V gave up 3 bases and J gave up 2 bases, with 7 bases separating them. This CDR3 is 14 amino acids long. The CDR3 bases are TGTGCCAGCAGTGACAGGGTGACTAATGAAAAACTGTTTTTT. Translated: CASSDRVTNEKLFF.

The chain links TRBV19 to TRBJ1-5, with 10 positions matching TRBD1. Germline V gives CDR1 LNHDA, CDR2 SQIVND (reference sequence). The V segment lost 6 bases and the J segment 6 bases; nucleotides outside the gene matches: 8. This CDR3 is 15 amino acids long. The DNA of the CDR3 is TGTGCCAGTAGCGGGGACAGGGGTATTAGTCAGCCCCAGCATTTT. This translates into CASSGDRGISQPQHF.

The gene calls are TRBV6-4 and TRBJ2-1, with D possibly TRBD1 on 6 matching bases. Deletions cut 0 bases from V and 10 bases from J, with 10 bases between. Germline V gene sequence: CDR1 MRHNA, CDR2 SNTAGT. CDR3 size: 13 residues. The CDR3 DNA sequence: TGTGCCAGCAGTGACTCGTTAGGGGGAGAGCAGTTCTTC. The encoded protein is CASSDSLGGEQFF.

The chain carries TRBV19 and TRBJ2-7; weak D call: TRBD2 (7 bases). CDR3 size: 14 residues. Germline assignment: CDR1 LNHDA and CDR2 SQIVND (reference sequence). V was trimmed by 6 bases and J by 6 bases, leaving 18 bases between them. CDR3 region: CASSGQYREGEQYF. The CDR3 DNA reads TGTGCCAGTAGCGGACAATACAGGGAGGGCGAGCAGTACTTC.

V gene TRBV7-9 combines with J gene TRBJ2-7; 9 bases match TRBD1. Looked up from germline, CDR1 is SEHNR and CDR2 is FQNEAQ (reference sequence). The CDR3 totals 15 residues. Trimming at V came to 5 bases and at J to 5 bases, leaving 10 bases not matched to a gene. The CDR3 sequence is CASSRPGQGSHEQYF. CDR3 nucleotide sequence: TGTGCCAGCAGCCGCCCGGGACAGGGATCCCACGAGCAGTACTTC.

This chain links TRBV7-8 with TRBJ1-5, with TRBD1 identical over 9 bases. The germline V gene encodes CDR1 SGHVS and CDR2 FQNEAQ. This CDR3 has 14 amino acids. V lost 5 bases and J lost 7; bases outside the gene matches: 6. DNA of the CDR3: TGTGCCAGCAGCCAGATCGGACAGGGGCAGCCCCAGCATTTT. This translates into CASSQIGQGQPQHF. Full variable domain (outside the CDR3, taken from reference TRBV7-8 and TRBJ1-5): GAGVSQSPRYKVAKRGQDVALRCDPISGHVSLFWYQQALGQGPEFLTYFQNEAQLDKSGLPSDRFFAERPEGSVSTLKIQRTQQEDSAVYLCASSQIGQGQPQHFGDGTRLSIL.

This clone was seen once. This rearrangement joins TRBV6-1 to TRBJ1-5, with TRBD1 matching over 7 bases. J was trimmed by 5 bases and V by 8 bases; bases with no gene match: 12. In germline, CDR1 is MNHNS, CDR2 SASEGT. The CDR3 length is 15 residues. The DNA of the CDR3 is TGTGCCAGCTCTGACAGGGTTGGTTTAGATCAGCCCCAGCATTTT. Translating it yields CASSDRVGLDQPQHF.

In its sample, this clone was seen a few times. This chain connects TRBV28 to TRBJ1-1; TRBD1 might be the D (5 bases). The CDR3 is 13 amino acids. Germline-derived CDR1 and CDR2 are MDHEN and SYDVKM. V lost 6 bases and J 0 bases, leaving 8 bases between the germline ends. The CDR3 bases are TGTGCCAGCAGGCGGGACCTGAACACTGAAGCTTTCTTT. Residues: CASRRDLNTEAFF.

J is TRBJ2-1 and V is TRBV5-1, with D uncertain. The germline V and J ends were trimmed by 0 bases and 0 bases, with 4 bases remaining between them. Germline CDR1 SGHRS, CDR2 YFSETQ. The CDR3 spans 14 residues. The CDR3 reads CASSLADSYNEQFF. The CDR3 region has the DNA TGCGCCAGCAGCTTGGCAGACTCCTACAATGAGCAGTTCTTC.

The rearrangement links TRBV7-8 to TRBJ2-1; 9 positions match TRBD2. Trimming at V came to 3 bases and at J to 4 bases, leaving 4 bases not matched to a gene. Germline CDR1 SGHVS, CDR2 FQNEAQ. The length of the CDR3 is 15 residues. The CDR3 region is CASSFGLAGYNEQFF. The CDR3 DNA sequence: TGTGCCAGCAGCTTCGGCCTAGCGGGATACAATGAGCAGTTCTTC.

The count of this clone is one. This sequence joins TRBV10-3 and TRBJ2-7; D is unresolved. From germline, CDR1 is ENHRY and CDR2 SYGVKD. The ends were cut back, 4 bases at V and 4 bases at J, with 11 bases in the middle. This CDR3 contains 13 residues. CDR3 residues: CAISAQSSYEQYF. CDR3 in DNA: TGTGCCATCAGTGCACAGTCCTCTTACGAGCAGTACTTC.

CDR3 bases: TGTGCCAGCAGCTTTCGCTCCTTCTACTCCTACGAGCAGTACTTC. Encoded protein: CASSFRSFYSYEQYF. This chain uses TRBV7-2 with TRBJ2-7, with no clear D. Trimming took 3 bases from V and 0 from J, leaving 12 bases between them. The germline V gene encodes CDR1 SGHTA and CDR2 FQGNSA. This CDR3 has 15 amino acids.